The 28 T cell receptor beta chains in this list originate from one sample, sequenced in a study of OX40 agonist ivuxolimab in advanced cancers. Profiling relied on immunoSEQ multiplex PCR, and the TCRdb table lists in-frame clones only, not all of them. The data contain about 28,000 clones, about four fifths of them singletons. This material consisted of CD4+ or CD8+ T cells sorted from blood, taken in a trial of the OX40 agonist ivuxolimab. The receptors derive from an adult with an advanced solid tumor such as melanoma, head and neck, liver or kidney cancer.

The chain has TRBV9 and TRBJ1-2, with TRBD1 identical over 7 bases. This CDR3 spans 12 amino acids. Germline CDR1 and CDR2: SGDLS and YYNGEE. With V trimmed by 3 bases and J by 8 bases, 4 bases remained unmatched. This CDR3 is CASSDDRDGYTF. DNA for the CDR3: TGTGCCAGCAGCGACGACAGGGACGGCTACACCTTC.

The V call is TRBV6-6, the J call TRBJ2-7; D might be TRBD2 (5 bases). The CDR3 is made up of 13 amino acids. V was cut by 9 bases and J by 2 bases, with 14 bases left in between. Germline V gene data show CDR1 as MNHNY and CDR2 as SVGAGI (reference sequence). The CDR3 nucleotides read TGTGCCAGTGAGGGCGGATATCCCTACGAGCAGTACTTC. Residues: CASEGGYPYEQYF.

The CDR3 loop is CASSFRSGPYEQYF. The CDR3 nucleotides read TGTGCCAGCAGCTTCAGGTCAGGTCCCTACGAGCAGTACTTC. The chain uses TRBV5-6 and TRBJ2-7; D is unclear. Trimming shortened V by 2 bases and J by 2 bases, and 11 bases separated the two germline ends. CDR1 SGHDT and CDR2 YYEEEE come from the germline V gene. CDR3 length equals 14 residues. The complete variable domain, with remaining parts taken from reference TRBV5-6 and TRBJ2-7, reads DAGVTQSPTHLIKTRGQQVTLRCSPKSGHDTVSWYQQALGQGPQFIFQYYEEEERQRGNFPDRFSGHQFPNYSSELNVNALLLGDSALYLCASSFRSGPYEQYFGPGTRLTVT.

This chain joins TRBV7-9 and TRBJ2-1, with TRBD2 matching 11 bases. CDR3 length equals 14 residues. The germline gives CDR1 SEHNR, CDR2 FQNEAQ (reference sequence). With 8 bases clipped from V and 6 bases from J, the junction kept 6 bases outside the gene matches. CDR3 residues: CASGSTSGSNEQFF. The DNA of the CDR3 is TGTGCCAGCGGGTCTACTAGCGGGAGCAATGAGCAGTTCTTC. Based on the CDR3 plus reference TRBV7-9 and TRBJ2-1, the full variable domain is DTGVSQNPRHKITKRGQNVTFRCDPISEHNRLYWYRQTLGQGPEFLTYFQNEAQLEKSRLLSDRFSAERPKGSFSTLEIQRTEQGDSAMYLCASGSTSGSNEQFFGPGTRLTVL.

The chain carries TRBV15 and TRBJ2-7; 8 positions match TRBD1. Germline V gene sequence: CDR1 LNHNV, CDR2 YYDKDF (reference sequence). The trim removed 0 bases at V and 0 bases at J, leaving 7 bases unmatched. There are 17 residues in the CDR3. The CDR3 nucleotides are TGTGCCACCAGCAGAGATTGGGCAGGGGGCGTCTCCTACGAGCAGTACTTC. Its protein product is CATSRDWAGGVSYEQYF.

The genes are TRBV28 and TRBJ1-3; 8 bases agree with TRBD1. CDR3 length equals 14 residues. V lost 3 bases, J lost 2 bases, and 0 bases stayed unmatched. CDR1 is MDHEN, CDR2 SYDVKM, per germline. CDR3 in DNA: TGTGCCAGCAGTTTGACAGGGGCTGGAAACACCATATATTTT. It is translated as CASSLTGAGNTIYF.

The chain couples TRBV19 to TRBJ1-5; D gene uncertain. Deletions cut 1 base from V and 2 bases from J, with 9 bases between. The germline gives CDR1 LNHDA, CDR2 SQIVND (reference sequence). This CDR3 has 15 amino acids. The CDR3 DNA sequence: TGTGCCAGTAGTATAGTAGAGGTAGGCAATCAGCCCCAGCATTTT. This sequence encodes CASSIVEVGNQPQHF.

The chain is built from TRBV6-5 and TRBJ1-1, with D tentatively TRBD1 (5 bases). The CDR3 runs to 15 residues. Germline V gene data show CDR1 as MNHEY and CDR2 as SVGAGI. The V end lost 0 bases, the J end lost 0 bases, and 8 bases lay between the germline ends. CDR3 residues: CASSYSLGLNTEAFF. The CDR3 nucleotides are TGTGCCAGCAGTTACTCTCTGGGACTGAACACTGAAGCTTTCTTT.

This clone was detected only once. The V gene is TRBV5-6, the J gene TRBJ1-2; D uncertain. The CDR3 has 14 amino acids. Germline loops: CDR1 SGHDT, CDR2 YYEEEE. With 0 bases removed from V and 5 bases from J, the gap between germline ends came to 11 bases. This CDR3 reads CASSLGAPRYGYTF. The CDR3 DNA sequence: TGTGCCAGCAGCTTGGGGGCGCCTAGATATGGCTACACCTTC.

The chain couples TRBV18 to TRBJ2-1; 14 bases line up with TRBD2. From germline, CDR1 is KGHSH and CDR2 LQKENI. The junction had 6 bases not matched to a gene; V was cut back by 5 bases and J by 0 bases. The CDR3 has 18 amino acids. CDR3 bases: TGTGCCAGCTCAGGCGGACTAGCGGGAGGTCTCTCCTACAATGAGCAGTTCTTC. It yields the protein CASSGGLAGGLSYNEQFF.

The chain recombines TRBV6-6 with TRBJ1-4; possible D gene TRBD1, 6 bases. V was cut by 1 base and J by 7 bases, with 16 bases left in between. The CDR3 runs 16 residues. Germline assignment: CDR1 MNHNY and CDR2 SVGAGI (reference sequence). The CDR3 loop reads CASSYWVAGGGEKLFF. CDR3 sequence (DNA): TGTGCCAGCAGTTACTGGGTGGCAGGAGGGGGTGAAAAACTGTTTTTT.

This chain uses TRBV4-1 with TRBJ1-2; D is undetermined. Germline CDR1 MGHRA, CDR2 YSYEKL. Between the trimmed V and J ends, which lost 1 base and 4 bases, there was a span of 7 bases. The CDR3 is 13 residues long. CDR3 sequence (DNA): TGCGCCAGCAGCCAAGTTCCTTTCTATGGCTACACCTTC. Its translation: CASSQVPFYGYTF.

The CDR3 region is CASSVNSGEANYGYTF. The CDR3 nucleotides read TGTGCCAGCAGCGTAAATTCGGGAGAGGCCAACTATGGCTACACCTTC. This chain uses TRBV9 with TRBJ1-2; unclear D gene. V was pared by 1 base and J by 2 bases, with 15 bases between. The CDR3 extends over 16 amino acids. The V gene's germline CDR1 is SGDLS and CDR2 YYNGEE.

CDR3 protein: CASSNLGPQHF. The CDR3 region has the DNA TGTGCCAGCAGTAACCTCGGGCCCCAGCATTTT. V and J are TRBV28 and TRBJ1-5; D unresolved. Per germline, CDR1 MDHEN and CDR2 SYDVKM. The V gene lost 5 bases and the J gene lost 9 bases, with 8 bases spanning the gap. CDR3 length: 11 residues.

The chain recombines TRBV4-2 with TRBJ2-1; a weak D match, TRBD2 (6 bases). Per germline, CDR1 LGHNA and CDR2 YNFKEQ. The CDR3 loop spans 16 amino acids. Trimming took off 1 base at V and 1 base at J, with 11 bases between the two ends. This chain's CDR3 is CASSQGSGASYNEQFF. The DNA for the CDR3 is TGTGCCAGCAGCCAAGGATCGGGAGCGTCCTACAATGAGCAGTTCTTC.

The chain carries TRBV11-2 and TRBJ2-7; D unresolved. Germline V gene sequence: CDR1 SGHAT, CDR2 FQNNGV. The V end lost 5 bases, the J end lost 8 bases, and 13 bases lay between the germline ends. The CDR3 sequence is 12 residues long. CDR3 amino acids: CASSPPTQKQYF. CDR3 coding DNA: TGTGCCAGCAGCCCCCCGACCCAGAAGCAGTACTTC.

The rearrangement uses TRBV2 and TRBJ1-1; D not certain. Germline V gene data show CDR1 as SNHLY and CDR2 as FYNNEI. There are 12 residues in the CDR3. Trimming stripped 5 bases from V and 0 bases from J, with 4 bases between. CDR3 coding DNA: TGTGCCAGCAGTCAGATGAACACTGAAGCTTTCTTT. It encodes CASSQMNTEAFF.

This sequence joins TRBV2 and TRBJ1-5; maybe TRBD1 (6 bases). The CDR3 length is 12 residues. The V gene's germline CDR1 is SNHLY and CDR2 FYNNEI. V lost 8 bases to trimming and J lost 6 bases, with 11 bases between them. CDR3 in amino acids: CASRQAAQPQHF. CDR3 sequence (DNA): TGTGCCAGCCGACAGGCGGCTCAGCCCCAGCATTTT. The full variable domain, in which reference TRBV2 and TRBJ1-5 provide the parts outside the CDR3, is EPEVTQTPSHQVTQMGQEVILRCVPISNHLYFYWYRQILGQKVEFLVSFYNNEISEKSEIFDDQFSVERPDGSNFTLKIRSTKLEDSAMYFCASRQAAQPQHFGDGTRLSIL.

The rearrangement joins TRBV7-2 to TRBJ2-1, with no clear D. This CDR3 is 16 amino acids long. The V end was cut by 1 base, the J end by 0 bases, with 10 bases between. Germline CDR1 and CDR2: SGHTA and FQGNSA. The CDR3 coding sequence is TGTGCCAGCAGCTTAGATTTTTACACCTCCTACAATGAGCAGTTCTTC. Its translation: CASSLDFYTSYNEQFF.

The chain carries TRBV5-1 and TRBJ2-1; D is unclear. Germline CDR1 is SGHRS and CDR2 is YFSETQ. The CDR3 is made up of 13 amino acids. V gave up 3 bases and J gave up 6 bases, with 10 bases separating them. CDR3 coding DNA: TGCGCCAGCAGCTCCTCCGGGCCCAATGAGCAGTTCTTC. Its protein product is CASSSSGPNEQFF.

The V and J genes are TRBV13 and TRBJ2-5, with TRBD1 as a possible D gene (6 bases). CDR1 is PRHDT and CDR2 is FYEKMQ in the germline V gene (reference sequence). The V end was cut by 4 bases, the J end by 11 bases, with 14 bases between. The CDR3 is 12 residues long. The DNA for the CDR3 is TGTGCCAGCAGCTCGGACAGTTTAGAGCAGTACTTC. This encodes CASSSDSLEQYF.

This rearrangement joins TRBV9 to TRBJ1-1; possibly TRBD1 for D (6 bases). V was trimmed by 0 bases and J by 7 bases, leaving 10 bases between them. The CDR3 runs 13 residues. Per the germline V gene, CDR1 is SGDLS and CDR2 is YYNGEE. The CDR3 reads CASSVDGQREAFF. CDR3 nucleotides: TGTGCCAGCAGCGTAGATGGACAGCGTGAAGCTTTCTTT.

V gene TRBV10-3 combines with J gene TRBJ2-2; D is possibly TRBD1 (5 bases). V gave up 6 bases and J gave up 1 base, with 9 bases separating them. Germline V gene sequence: CDR1 ENHRY, CDR2 SYGVKD. There are 14 residues in the CDR3. The CDR3 region is CAIRDTRNTGELFF. CDR3 coding DNA: TGTGCCATCAGGGACACCCGGAACACCGGGGAGCTGTTTTTT.

The rearrangement uses TRBV11-3 and TRBJ2-5; D gene ambiguous. CDR1 is SGHNT, CDR2 YENEEA, per germline. The CDR3 spans 12 residues. Between the trimmed V and J ends, which lost 4 bases and 5 bases, there was a span of 8 bases. CDR3 sequence: CASSSRLETQYF. In DNA, the CDR3 is TGTGCCAGCAGCTCCCGACTGGAGACCCAGTACTTC.

This clone occurred once. The V call is TRBV7-9, the J call TRBJ1-4; 7 bases align to TRBD1. The CDR3 totals 14 residues. J lost 7 bases, V lost 5 bases, and 7 bases had no gene match. Germline CDR1 is SEHNR and CDR2 is FQNEAQ (reference sequence). The CDR3 sequence: CASSPDRVGEKLFF. DNA of the CDR3: TGTGCCAGCAGCCCCGACAGGGTGGGTGAAAAACTGTTTTTT.

The chain uses TRBV6-5 and TRBJ2-7; D not resolved. The CDR3 consists of 13 residues. Per the germline V gene, CDR1 is MNHEY and CDR2 is SVGAGI. V lost 6 bases to trimming and J lost 2 bases, with 11 bases between them. Here the CDR3 reads CASRSTFPYEQYF. In DNA form, the CDR3 reads TGTGCCAGCAGGAGCACGTTTCCCTACGAGCAGTACTTC.

V usage is TRBV4-3 and J usage is TRBJ2-1; 13 positions match TRBD2. CDR1 and CDR2 (germline): LGHNA, YSLEER. CDR3 length: 18 amino acids. V trimming: 0 bases; J trimming: 7 bases; junction bases outside the gene matches: 9. CDR3 DNA: TGCGCCAGCAGCCAAGATGAAGCGTGGACTAGCGGGAGTAATGAGCAGTTCTTC. This sequence encodes CASSQDEAWTSGSNEQFF.

To note about this clone: The germline gene is not matched at one end of the junction; a read error may be the cause. This chain connects TRBV5-3 to TRBJ1-2; D ambiguous. TRBV5-3 is treated as an ORF (open reading frame) with a function not yet certain. The CDR3 consists of 13 residues. This chain's CDR3 is CASSFRGNYGYTF. CDR3 DNA: TGTGCCAGCAGCTTCCGAGGTAACTATGGCTACACCTTC.